This T cell receptor (beta chain) stems from a study of beta chain features in type 1 diabetes. The isolated RNA, all of it, was reverse transcribed, so expressed TCRB transcripts were what got sequenced. Generated by immunoSEQ multiplex PCR, the TCRdb table keeps only in-frame clones and is missing some. The data contain fewer than 650,000 clones, roughly 16% of them seen just once; the ten biggest clones take up 0.07% to 0.095%. The CDR3 has 14 residues. The germline CDR1 and CDR2 sequences are MNHEY and SVGAGI. Trimming removed 2 bases at V and 4 bases at J, with 11 bases between. The sequenced sample was naive CD4+ T cells from blood. The chain is built from TRBV6-5 and TRBJ2-5; unclear D gene. The source is a man between 18 and 29 years old in good health. This CDR3 is CASSYSHGRETQYF. The CDR3 region has the DNA TGTGCCAGCAGTTACAGCCACGGCCGAGAGACCCAGTACTTC.